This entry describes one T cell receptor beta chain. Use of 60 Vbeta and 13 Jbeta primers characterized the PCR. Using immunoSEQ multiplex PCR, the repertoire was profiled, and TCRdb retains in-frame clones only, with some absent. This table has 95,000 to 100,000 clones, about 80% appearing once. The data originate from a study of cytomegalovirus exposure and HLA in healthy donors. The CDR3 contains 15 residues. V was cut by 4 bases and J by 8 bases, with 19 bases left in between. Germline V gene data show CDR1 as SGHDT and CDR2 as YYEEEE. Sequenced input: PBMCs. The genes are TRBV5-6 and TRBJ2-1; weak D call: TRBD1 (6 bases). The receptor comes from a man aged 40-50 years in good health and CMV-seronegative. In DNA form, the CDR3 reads TGTGCCAGCAGCCCGACAGGCACAGGGATCTATGAGCAGTTCTTC. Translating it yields CASSPTGTGIYEQFF.